A single sample is the source of the 2 T cell receptor beta chains below, sequenced in a study of cytomegalovirus exposure and HLA in healthy donors. In the PCR, 60 Vbeta and 13 Jbeta primers were used. Sequenced by immunoSEQ multiplex PCR; TCRdb stores in-frame clones only, minus some. The table records about 170,000 clones, roughly 80% of them present only once. Sequencing was done on a sample of PBMCs. These receptors were collected from a male donor in good health and CMV-seronegative.

This clone has only a few counts. The chain links TRBV5-5 to TRBJ2-1; 11 bases line up with TRBD1. The germline gives CDR1 SGHKS, CDR2 YYEKEE (reference sequence). Trimming at V came to 4 bases and at J to 4 bases, leaving 4 bases not matched to a gene. The CDR3 loop spans 15 amino acids. The CDR3 DNA is TGTGCCAGCAGCAGGACAGGGGGCGAATACAATGAGCAGTTCTTC. This sequence encodes CASSRTGGEYNEQFF.

Worth noting for this clone: Other DNA sequences from this sample encode an identical CDR3 as well. V usage is TRBV15 and J usage is TRBJ2-1, with a tentative D call TRBD2 (5 bases). Between the trimmed V and J ends, which lost 0 bases and 0 bases, there was a span of 6 bases. Per the germline V gene, CDR1 is LNHNV and CDR2 is YYDKDF (reference sequence). CDR3 size: 15 residues. CDR3 in amino acids: CATSRDRGSYNEQFF. For the CDR3, the DNA is TGTGCCACCAGCAGAGATCGGGGCTCCTACAATGAGCAGTTCTTC. The variable domain in full, completed from reference TRBV15 and TRBJ2-1, reads DAMVIQNPRYQVTQFGKPVTLSCSQTLNHNVMYWYQQKSSQAPKLLFHYYDKDFNNEADTPDNFQSRRPNTSFCFLDIRSPGLGDTAMYLCATSRDRGSYNEQFFGPGTRLTVL.